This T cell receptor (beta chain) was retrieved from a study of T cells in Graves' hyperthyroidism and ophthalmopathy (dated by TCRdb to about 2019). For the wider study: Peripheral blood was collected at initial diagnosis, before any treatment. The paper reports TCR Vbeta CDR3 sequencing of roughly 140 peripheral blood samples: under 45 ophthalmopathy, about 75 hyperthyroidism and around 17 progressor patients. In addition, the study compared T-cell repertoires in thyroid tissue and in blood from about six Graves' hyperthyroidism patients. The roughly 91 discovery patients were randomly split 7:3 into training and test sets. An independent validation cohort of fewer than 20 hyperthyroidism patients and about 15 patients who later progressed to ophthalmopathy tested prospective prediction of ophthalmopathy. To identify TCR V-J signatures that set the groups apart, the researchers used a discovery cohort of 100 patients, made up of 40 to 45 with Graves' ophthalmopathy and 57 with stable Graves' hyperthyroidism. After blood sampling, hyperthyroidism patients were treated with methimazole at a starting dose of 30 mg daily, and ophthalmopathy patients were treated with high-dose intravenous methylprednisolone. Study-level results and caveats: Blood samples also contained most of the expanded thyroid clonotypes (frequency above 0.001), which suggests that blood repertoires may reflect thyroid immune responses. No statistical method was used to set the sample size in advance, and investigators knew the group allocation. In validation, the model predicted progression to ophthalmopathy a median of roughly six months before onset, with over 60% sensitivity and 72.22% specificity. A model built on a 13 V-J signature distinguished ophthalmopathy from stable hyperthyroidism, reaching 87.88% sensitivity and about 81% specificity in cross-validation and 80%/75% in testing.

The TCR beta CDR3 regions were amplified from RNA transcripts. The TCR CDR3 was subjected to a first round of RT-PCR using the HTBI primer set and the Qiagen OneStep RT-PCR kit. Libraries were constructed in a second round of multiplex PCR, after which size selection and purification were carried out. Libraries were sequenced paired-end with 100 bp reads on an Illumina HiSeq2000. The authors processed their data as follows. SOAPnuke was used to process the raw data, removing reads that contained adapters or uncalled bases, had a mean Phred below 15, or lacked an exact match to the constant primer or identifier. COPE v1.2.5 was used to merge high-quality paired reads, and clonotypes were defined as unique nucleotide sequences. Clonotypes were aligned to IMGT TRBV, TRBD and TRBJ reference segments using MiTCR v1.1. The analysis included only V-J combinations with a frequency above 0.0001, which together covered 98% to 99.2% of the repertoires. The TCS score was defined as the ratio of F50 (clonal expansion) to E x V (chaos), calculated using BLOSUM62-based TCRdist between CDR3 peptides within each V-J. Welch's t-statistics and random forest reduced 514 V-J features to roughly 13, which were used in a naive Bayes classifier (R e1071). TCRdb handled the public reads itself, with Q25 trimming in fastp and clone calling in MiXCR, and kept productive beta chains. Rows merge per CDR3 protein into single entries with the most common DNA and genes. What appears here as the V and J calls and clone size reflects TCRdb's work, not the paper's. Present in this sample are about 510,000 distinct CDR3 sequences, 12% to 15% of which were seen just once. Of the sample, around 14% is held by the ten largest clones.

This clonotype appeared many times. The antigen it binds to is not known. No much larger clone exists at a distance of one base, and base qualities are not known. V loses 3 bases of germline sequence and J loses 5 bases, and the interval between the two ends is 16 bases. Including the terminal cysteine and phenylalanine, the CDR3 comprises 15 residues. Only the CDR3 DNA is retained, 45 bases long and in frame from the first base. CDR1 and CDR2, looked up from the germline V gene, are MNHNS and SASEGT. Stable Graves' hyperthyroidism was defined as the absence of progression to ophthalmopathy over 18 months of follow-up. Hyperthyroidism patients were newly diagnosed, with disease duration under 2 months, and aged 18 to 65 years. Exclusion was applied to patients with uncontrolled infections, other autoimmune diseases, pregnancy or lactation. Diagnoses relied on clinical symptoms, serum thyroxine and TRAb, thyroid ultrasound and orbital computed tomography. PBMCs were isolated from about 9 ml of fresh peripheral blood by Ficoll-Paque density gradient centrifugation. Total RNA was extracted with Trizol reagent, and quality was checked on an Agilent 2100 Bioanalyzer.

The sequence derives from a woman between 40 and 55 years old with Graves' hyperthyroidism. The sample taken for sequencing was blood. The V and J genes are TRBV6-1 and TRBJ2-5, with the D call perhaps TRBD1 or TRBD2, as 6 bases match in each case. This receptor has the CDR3 CASSESGGAGETQYF. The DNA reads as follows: TGTGCCAGCAGTGAGTCCGGGGGCGCAGGGGAGACCCAGTACTTC.